Listed here are 29 T cell receptor beta chains from one sample, sequenced in a study of cytomegalovirus exposure and HLA in healthy donors. A multiplex PCR was run with 60 Vbeta primers and 13 Jbeta primers. Assay used: immunoSEQ multiplex PCR; TCRdb lists only in-frame clones, some missing. The data contain tens of thousands of clones, over 55% of them singletons. Source material: PBMCs. These receptors were collected from a woman in her twenties or thirties in good health and CMV-seronegative.

This rearrangement joins TRBV18 to TRBJ1-1; unclear D gene. Germline V gene lookup returns CDR1 KGHSH and CDR2 LQKENI. This CDR3 has 14 residues. V shed 0 bases and J shed 4 bases, with 9 bases lying between them. CDR3 sequence reads: CASSPPATGTEAFF. CDR3 DNA: TGTGCCAGCTCACCACCGGCTACGGGCACTGAAGCTTTCTTT. Combining the CDR3 with reference TRBV18 and TRBJ1-1 gives the whole variable domain NAGVMQNPRHLVRRRGQEARLRCSPMKGHSHVYWYRQLPEEGLKFMVYLQKENIIDESGMPKERFSAEFPKEGPSILRIQQVVRGDSAAYFCASSPPATGTEAFFGQGTRLTVV.

This sequence joins TRBV5-1 and TRBJ2-7; D unclear. The V gene's germline CDR1 is SGHRS and CDR2 YFSETQ. The CDR3 runs to 14 residues. V was cut by 0 bases and J by 3 bases, with 10 bases left in between. The CDR3 region is CASSLAYSFYEQYF. In DNA, the CDR3 is TGCGCCAGCAGCTTGGCGTACAGTTTCTACGAGCAGTACTTC.

This clone showed up just a few times. The CDR3 sequence is CASKTGGAEQPQHF. The CDR3 coding sequence is TGTGCCAGTAAAACAGGGGGCGCGGAGCAGCCCCAGCATTTT. The genes are TRBV19 and TRBJ1-5, with 9 bases matching TRBD1. Per the germline V gene, CDR1 is LNHDA and CDR2 is SQIVND (reference sequence). CDR3 size: 14 residues. V shed 7 bases and J 7 bases; nucleotides not matched to a gene: 8.

J is TRBJ2-7 and V is TRBV4-1; TRBD2 matches 7 bases. After removal of 4 bases from V and 0 bases from J, the junction contained 6 bases not matched to a gene. The CDR3 spans 15 residues. The germline V gene encodes CDR1 MGHRA and CDR2 YSYEKL. The CDR3 loop reads CASSRGLVSSYEQYF. CDR3 DNA sequence: TGCGCCAGCAGCCGTGGACTAGTGAGCTCCTACGAGCAGTACTTC.

The chain couples TRBV9 to TRBJ2-7; weak D call: TRBD2 (7 bases). In germline, CDR1 is SGDLS, CDR2 YYNGEE. Trimming removed 5 bases from V and 3 bases from J, with 18 bases in between. CDR3 size: 15 residues. The CDR3 is CASSPQGGGGYEQYF. The DNA of the CDR3 is TGTGCCAGCAGTCCACAGGGAGGGGGTGGCTACGAGCAGTACTTC.

The chain recombines TRBV2 with TRBJ2-2; TRBD2 aligns across 7 bases. This CDR3 has 16 residues. Germline trimming cut 6 bases from V and 1 base from J; bases unmatched to any gene: 8. Per germline, CDR1 SNHLY and CDR2 FYNNEI. CDR3 sequence: CASSREASGNTGELFF. The CDR3 DNA reads as TGTGCCAGCAGCCGAGAGGCTAGCGGGAACACCGGGGAGCTGTTTTTT.

The chain joins TRBV7-2 to TRBJ2-7; 7 bases are a match to TRBD1. CDR3 length equals 13 residues. The germline CDR1 and CDR2 sequences are SGHTA and FQGNSA. Trimming at V came to 5 bases and at J to 3 bases, leaving 4 bases not matched to a gene. The CDR3 bases are TGTGCCAGCAGCAAGACAGGGATCTACGAGCAGTACTTC. This translates into CASSKTGIYEQYF.

The chain uses TRBV9 and TRBJ1-3, with D uncertain. There are 15 residues in the CDR3. Trimming took 4 bases from V and 0 from J, leaving 11 bases between them. CDR1 SGDLS and CDR2 YYNGEE come from the germline V gene. The CDR3 reads CASSQHRSSGNTIYF. Written as DNA, the CDR3 is TGTGCCAGCAGCCAACATAGGAGCTCTGGAAACACCATATATTTT.

This chain links TRBV5-1 with TRBJ1-1, with a weak D call TRBD1 (5 bases). V lost 3 bases to trimming and J lost 1 base, with 10 bases between them. This CDR3 region has 14 residues. Germline V gene data show CDR1 as SGHRS and CDR2 as YFSETQ. CDR3 sequence (DNA): TGCGCCAGCAGCTCGGGACTTACGAACACTGAAGCTTTCTTT. Its translation is CASSSGLTNTEAFF.

This rearrangement joins TRBV14 to TRBJ1-1; 7 bases fit TRBD1. In germline, CDR1 is SGHDN, CDR2 FVKESK. Germline trimming cut 1 base from V and 4 bases from J; bases unmatched to any gene: 9. This CDR3 has 16 amino acids. The CDR3 DNA sequence: TGTGCCAGCAGCCAAGCCCGGACAGGAAGGATCACTGAAGCTTTCTTT. This codes for CASSQARTGRITEAFF.

The chain joins TRBV18 to TRBJ2-1, with D possibly being TRBD1 (5 bases). This CDR3 has 11 residues. CDR1 and CDR2 from the germline V gene are KGHSH and LQKENI. V dropped 3 bases and J dropped 10 bases, with 7 bases sitting between them. The CDR3 is CASSPSGEQFF. CDR3 sequence (DNA): TGTGCCAGCTCACCGTCAGGGGAGCAGTTCTTC.

The chain has TRBV5-4 and TRBJ2-3; 8 bases are shared with TRBD2. CDR1 SGHNT and CDR2 YYREEE come from the germline V gene (reference sequence). V was pared by 10 bases and J by 3 bases, with 7 bases of the junction left unmatched. The CDR3 is 13 amino acids. The CDR3 DNA follows: TGTGCCTCCCATCGGGGGGGGACAGATACGCAGTATTTT. Translating gives CASHRGGTDTQYF.

The CDR3 sequence: CASVQGGEQYF. The CDR3, as DNA: TGTGCCAGCGTACAGGGGGGCGAGCAGTACTTC. This chain connects TRBV6-1 to TRBJ2-7; 8 nucleotides line up with TRBD1. The J segment lost 6 bases and the V segment lost 8 bases, leaving 3 bases of the junction unmatched. CDR3 size: 11 residues. The V gene's germline CDR1 is MNHNS and CDR2 SASEGT.

The table lists this clone with a count of one. The chain combines TRBV27 with TRBJ1-5; 7 nucleotides align to TRBD1. Germline V gene data show CDR1 as MNHEY and CDR2 as SMNVEV (reference sequence). The CDR3 is 15 amino acids. Unmatched junction bases numbered 4, after V lost 3 bases and J lost 2 bases. The CDR3 nucleotides read TGTGCCAGCAGTTTCGGGACAGCCGGCAATCAGCCCCAGCATTTT. Translating gives CASSFGTAGNQPQHF.

This clone was detected once. The gene calls are TRBV5-5 and TRBJ1-1; 8 bases align to TRBD1. CDR3 length: 13 amino acids. The germline CDR1 and CDR2 sequences are SGHKS and YYEKEE (reference sequence). V lost 2 bases, J lost 5 bases, and 2 bases stayed unmatched. CDR3 amino acids: CASSLQGETEAFF. The DNA of the CDR3 is TGTGCCAGCAGCTTACAGGGGGAGACTGAAGCTTTCTTT.

The chain uses TRBV5-6 and TRBJ2-2, with 12 bases fitting TRBD2. This CDR3 contains 16 residues. Germline V gene sequence: CDR1 SGHDT, CDR2 YYEEEE. J was trimmed by 4 bases and V by 3 bases; bases with no gene match: 4. Written as DNA, the CDR3 is TGTGCCAGCAGCTGGACTAGCGGGGCACTCACCGGGGAGCTGTTTTTT. Its translation is CASSWTSGALTGELFF.

The chain recombines TRBV28 with TRBJ2-7; weak D call: TRBD2 (6 bases). CDR1 is MDHEN, CDR2 SYDVKM, per germline. V lost 11 bases and J 6 bases, leaving 11 bases between the germline ends. CDR3 length: 10 residues. Here the CDR3 DNA reads TGTGCCTCGGGGGAAGTCGAGCAGTACTTC. This codes for CASGEVEQYF.

This clone appeared once. The J gene is TRBJ2-7, the V gene TRBV28; possibly TRBD1 for D (6 bases). The CDR3 totals 14 residues. V was clipped by 7 bases and J by 4 bases, with 17 bases between them. The germline CDR1 and CDR2 sequences are MDHEN and SYDVKM. The CDR3 coding sequence is TGTGCCAGCACCCAGGGGTGGCGTTTATACGAGCAGTACTTC. Protein sequence: CASTQGWRLYEQYF.

V usage is TRBV6-5 and J usage is TRBJ1-5; D is unclear. The CDR3 has 14 residues. The germline V and J ends were trimmed by 0 bases and 4 bases, with 7 bases remaining between them. The germline V gene encodes CDR1 MNHEY and CDR2 SVGAGI. CDR3 protein: CASSYSERNQPQHF. CDR3 nucleotide sequence: TGTGCCAGCAGTTACTCTGAACGGAATCAGCCCCAGCATTTT.

The rearrangement links TRBV10-1 to TRBJ2-7; D gene unclear. V lost 5 bases and J lost 5, with 16 bases in between. Germline values: CDR1 WNHNN, CDR2 SYGVQD (reference sequence). CDR3 length: 14 residues. CDR3 sequence: CASSRSGLSHEQYF. In DNA, the CDR3 is TGCGCCAGCAGTCGTTCAGGATTAAGCCACGAGCAGTACTTC.

The V gene is TRBV2, the J gene TRBJ1-3; 9 bases are shared with TRBD1. J was trimmed by 4 bases and V by 4 bases; bases with no gene match: 5. Germline CDR1 is SNHLY and CDR2 is FYNNEI. The CDR3 contains 15 residues. CDR3 DNA sequence: TGTGCCAGCAGTGCGGGGACAGGGCAAGGAAACACCATATATTTT. Encoded protein: CASSAGTGQGNTIYF.

J is TRBJ2-2 and V is TRBV4-3, with 9 bases identical to TRBD1. The CDR3 runs 18 residues. The V and J ends lost 2 bases and 2 bases, in that order; junction bases with no gene match: 9. Germline-derived CDR1 and CDR2 are LGHNA and YSLEER. CDR3 nucleotide sequence: TGCGCCAGCAGCCAACTTCGCCCGGGACAGGGTAACACCGGGGAGCTGTTTTTT. As protein: CASSQLRPGQGNTGELFF.

The gene calls are TRBV4-2 and TRBJ2-5, with a possible D match to TRBD2 (9 bases). The CDR3 is 17 residues long. Germline CDR1 and CDR2: LGHNA and YNFKEQ. V was shortened by 0 bases and J by 7 bases, with 21 bases between the two germline ends. The CDR3 DNA sequence: TGTGCCAGCAGCCAAGATGGGCTAGCGGGACAGGCGGGGACCCAGTACTTC. It codes for CASSQDGLAGQAGTQYF.

The V gene is TRBV11-2, the J gene TRBJ1-2, with a weak D call TRBD1 (5 bases). From germline, CDR1 is SGHAT and CDR2 FQNNGV. The length of the CDR3 is 15 residues. Trimming left V 5 bases short and J 2 bases short, with 15 bases between. In nucleotides, the CDR3 is TGTGCCAGCAGCCCCCGACAGCGCCGGAACTATGGCTACACCTTC. It specifies CASSPRQRRNYGYTF.

The chain combines TRBV5-1 with TRBJ1-1; D gene ambiguous. The CDR3 loop spans 12 amino acids. The germline CDR1 and CDR2 sequences are SGHRS and YFSETQ. V lost 2 bases to trimming and J lost 3 bases, with 5 bases between them. The CDR3 DNA reads as TGCGCCAGCAGCTTCGGTGACACTGAAGCTTTCTTT. This codes for CASSFGDTEAFF. Full variable domain (missing parts from reference TRBV5-1 and TRBJ1-1): KAGVTQTPRYLIKTRGQQVTLSCSPISGHRSVSWYQQTPGQGLQFLFEYFSETQRNKGNFPGRFSGRQFSNSRSEMNVSTLELGDSALYLCASSFGDTEAFFGQGTRLTVV.

This clone has a single count. The chain uses TRBV19 and TRBJ1-3; unclear D gene. Looked up from germline, CDR1 is LNHDA and CDR2 is SQIVND (reference sequence). V shed 4 bases and J shed 4 bases, with 5 bases lying between them. The CDR3 has 12 residues. The CDR3 DNA reads TGTGCCAGTAGTACACAGGGAAACACCATATATTTT. Translating gives CASSTQGNTIYF. Together with reference TRBV19 and TRBJ1-3, the CDR3 gives the full variable domain: DGGITQSPKYLFRKEGQNVTLSCEQNLNHDAMYWYRQDPGQGLRLIYYSQIVNDFQKGDIAEGYSVSREKKESFPLTVTSAQKNPTAFYLCASSTQGNTIYFGEGSWLTVV.

The V gene is TRBV6-4, the J gene TRBJ1-2, with TRBD1 identical over 8 bases. Looked up from germline, CDR1 is MRHNA and CDR2 is SNTAGT. V trimming: 3 bases; J trimming: 5 bases; junction bases outside the gene matches: 8. This CDR3 comprises 15 residues. The CDR3 protein is CASSDQGTGGYGYTF. For the CDR3, the DNA is TGTGCCAGCAGTGATCAGGGGACAGGTGGTTATGGCTACACCTTC.

The chain has TRBV5-1 and TRBJ2-3, with 7 bases that match TRBD1. In germline, CDR1 is SGHRS, CDR2 YFSETQ. There are 15 residues in the CDR3. Unmatched junction bases numbered 16, after V lost 0 bases and J lost 15 bases. CDR3: CASSLDHGLGNRGYF. CDR3 DNA sequence: TGCGCCAGCAGCTTGGATCACGGGCTCGGTAACAGGGGCTATTTT.

The chain links TRBV28 to TRBJ2-7, with 11 bases matching TRBD1. CDR3 length equals 13 residues. The V gene's germline CDR1 is MDHEN and CDR2 SYDVKM. After removal of 6 bases from V and 7 bases from J, the junction contained 5 bases not matched to a gene. CDR3 residues: CASRDRGRGEQYF. CDR3 nucleotides: TGTGCCAGCAGGGACAGGGGGCGTGGTGAGCAGTACTTC.